This entry concerns a single T cell receptor beta chain. This sample is part of a study of blood T cell repertoires in COVID-19. Study context: The samples span acute and convalescent COVID-19 from the United States, Italy and Spain. PBMCs, B-cell-depleted T cells, or T cells were the source of the cDNA or gDNA that made up the material.

Authors' methods: Reference gene primer amplification gave nucleated cell count estimates. Profiled with immunoSEQ multiplex PCR; TCRdb holds only in-frame clones, not every one. Clone size and V and J calls were adopted from that table, with D and trimming inferred from the DNA. The table lists approximately 530,000 clones, roughly nine tenths of them singletons. CDR1 and CDR2 from the germline V gene are SGHDT and YYEEEE. Trimming removed 4 bases from V and 4 bases from J; junction bases left unmatched: 8. This CDR3 is 15 amino acids long. The V call is TRBV5-6, the J call TRBJ2-5; 9 bases agree with TRBD2. Input material: peripheral blood. The TCR sequence derives from a woman between 45 and 60 years old with COVID-19, enrolled during active disease. CDR3 in amino acids: CASSGLASSGETQYF. In DNA, the CDR3 is TGTGCCAGCAGCGGACTAGCGAGCTCGGGAGAGACCCAGTACTTC.